There are a few counts of the clone carrying this T cell receptor beta chain. V was cut by 2 bases and J by 4 bases, with 11 bases left in between. The germline V gene encodes CDR1 MNHEY and CDR2 SVGAGI. The CDR3 runs 14 residues. The sample comes from a study of cytomegalovirus exposure and HLA in healthy donors. Profiled with immunoSEQ multiplex PCR; TCRdb holds only in-frame clones, not every one. The sample holds 150,000 to 200,000 clones, roughly 81% seen once. Sample: PBMCs. The clonotype comes from a woman aged 25 to 39 in good health and CMV-seronegative. The chain couples TRBV6-5 to TRBJ1-2; D may be TRBD1 (5 bases). CDR3 in DNA: TGTGCCAGCAGTTACGCAGGGAAGAGCTATGGCTACACCTTC. This encodes CASSYAGKSYGYTF.